These T cell receptor beta chains were read from a single sample in a study of T cells in Graves' hyperthyroidism and ophthalmopathy. TCRdb passed the multiplex PCR reads through MiXCR, listing each CDR3 protein once. The sample lists fewer than 250,000 distinct CDR3 sequences; roughly 17% were seen once. Sequencing input: blood. The source of these receptors is a man between 50 and 59 years old with Graves' hyperthyroidism. Both conserved end residues are part of each CDR3. D genes are given only for firm matches. Size is omitted from some rows. Given values are once, few, many or a class for expanded clones.

>TRBJ2-7|-|few|TRBV7-9
TGTGCCAGCAGCTTAGGTTTTCGGGGTGGACAGACCTACGAGCAGTACTTC
CASSLGFRGGQTYEQYF
>TRBJ2-1|TRBD2|-|TRBV6-1
TGTGCCAGCAGATCCGGACTAGCATACTACAATGAGCAGTTCTTC
CASRSGLAYYNEQFF
>TRBJ2-3|TRBD2|many|TRBV20-1
TGCAGTGCTAGAGGAGTTTGGGGGACTAGCGGGAGGGCTAGCACAGATACGCAGTATTTT
CSARGVWGTSGRASTDTQYF
>TRBJ1-1|-|-|TRBV5-5
TGTGCCAGCAGTCAGAACATGAACACTGAAGCTTTCTTT
CASSQNMNTEAFF
>TRBJ2-6|-|-|TRBV9
TGTGCCAGCAGCGACTTAGCCGGGGCCAACGTCCTGACTTTC
CASSDLAGANVLTF
>TRBJ2-7|-|-|TRBV11-3
TGTGCCAGCAGCCCCGCAGAGGGGGGATCCTACGAGCAGTACTTC
CASSPAEGGSYEQYF
>TRBJ1-1|-|-|TRBV20-1
TGCAGTGCTAGCCCTTCGAGGTCTCGCACTGAAGCTTTCTTT
CSASPSRSRTEAFF
>TRBJ2-5|-|-|TRBV7-3
TGTGCCAGCAGCTTAACGGCCCGCAGGGGACAGACCCAGTACTTC
CASSLTARRGQTQYF
>TRBJ2-2|-|-|TRBV2
TGTGCCACCACCGTCAAGGAGTCGGCCGACACCGGGGAGCTGTTTTTT
CATTVKESADTGELFF
>TRBJ2-7|TRBD2|few|TRBV7-9
TGTGCCAGCAGCCCCACGGGACTACAAGCCTACGAGCAGTACTTC
CASSPTGLQAYEQYF
>TRBJ2-7|TRBD1|few|TRBV25-1
TGTGCCAGCAAAGGGACAGGGAGATACGAGCAGTACTTC
CASKGTGRYEQYF
>TRBJ1-1|-|many|TRBV5-6
TGTGCCAGCAGCTTGCGTGTAGGGTCTGAAGCTTTCTTT
CASSLRVGSEAFF
>TRBJ2-7|TRBD2|many|TRBV10-3
TGTGCCATCAGTGAGTCCCCCTCGGGCCAGCGGGAGCCCTACGAGCAGTACTTC
CAISESPSGQREPYEQYF
>TRBJ2-2|-|-|TRBV25-1
TGTGCCAGCAGTGAATATCTGGGTACCGGGGAGCTGTTTTTT
CASSEYLGTGELFF
>TRBJ1-1|TRBD1|-|TRBV11-3
TGTGCCAGCAGCTCGGGACAGGGGCGAGAAGCTTTCTTT
CASSSGQGREAFF
>TRBJ1-2|-|few|TRBV7-8
TGTGCCAGCAGCAAACTACAGGAGTCTTATGGCTACACCTTC
CASSKLQESYGYTF
>TRBJ2-7|-|many|TRBV7-9
TGTGCCAGCGGCAAGTTGACAGAACTGGCGGGGACGGGGGCCGAGCAGTACTTC
CASGKLTELAGTGAEQYF
>TRBJ2-1|TRBD2|many|TRBV3-1
TGTGCCAGCAGCCAAGCGGAGACTAGCGGGTACAATGAGCAGTTCTTC
CASSQAETSGYNEQFF
>TRBJ2-3|TRBD1|many|TRBV29-1
TGCAGCGTTGCCCCAGGGGGCGCGACAGATACGCAGTATTTT
CSVAPGGATDTQYF
>TRBJ1-5|-|many|TRBV30
TGTGCCTGGAGTGAGGGGAGGGATCAGCCCCAGCATTTT
CAWSEGRDQPQHF
>TRBJ2-1|-|many|TRBV2
TGTGCCAGCAGTGAAGAACAGGACAATGAGCAGTTCTTC
CASSEEQDNEQFF
>TRBJ1-2|-|many|TRBV7-3
TGTGCCAGCAGCTTGGGCAGCCACTATGGCTACACCTTC
CASSLGSHYGYTF
>TRBJ1-2|-|few|TRBV19
TGTGCCAGTAGTCAGGACGCTAACTATGGCTACACCTTC
CASSQDANYGYTF
>TRBJ2-7|TRBD1|many|TRBV24-1
TGTGCCACCAGTCAGGGGGTGAACTCCTACGAGCAGTACTTC
CATSQGVNSYEQYF
>TRBJ2-3|TRBD1|few|TRBV12-3/TRBV12-4
TGTGCCAGCAGTTTAGCGCGCTTAGGGACAGGGTATACGCAGTATTTT
CASSLARLGTGYTQYF
>TRBJ1-5|-|many|TRBV7-9
TGTGCCAGCAGCCGGGGGGACCAGCCCCAGCATTTT
CASSRGDQPQHF
>TRBJ1-1|-|many|TRBV20-1
TGCAGTGCTAGCGGGCACACCTTGAACACTGAAGCTTTCTTT
CSASGHTLNTEAFF
>TRBJ2-7|-|many|TRBV7-2
TGTGCCAGCAGCTGGAATGGGGTAGCCGAGCAGTACTTC
CASSWNGVAEQYF
>TRBJ2-2|TRBD2|-|TRBV7-8
TGTGCCAGCAGCGTTAGCGGGAGGATTGGGGAGCTGTTTTTT
CASSVSGRIGELFF